This entry lists 24 T cell receptor beta chains sequenced from one sample in a study of beta chain features in type 1 diabetes. The whole isolated RNA underwent reverse transcription, so sequencing captured expressed TCRB transcripts. Using immunoSEQ multiplex PCR, the repertoire was profiled, and TCRdb retains in-frame clones only, with some absent. The profile shows around 240,000 clones, about 63% of them singletons. The sequenced material came from naive CD4+ T cells from blood. The source of these receptors is a man aged 30 to 45 in good health.

About this clone itself: This CDR3 is also generated by other DNA sequences in the sample. V gene TRBV7-9 combines with J gene TRBJ2-6; D call uncertain. V was trimmed by 3 bases and J by 2 bases, leaving 2 bases between them. Germline V lookup: CDR1 SEHNR, CDR2 FQNEAQ (reference sequence). This CDR3 region has 13 residues. CDR3 loop: CASSLTGANVLTF. The CDR3 bases are TGTGCCAGCAGCTTGACTGGGGCCAACGTCCTGACTTTC. Full variable domain (rest looked up from reference TRBV7-9 and TRBJ2-6): DTGVSQNPRHKITKRGQNVTFRCDPISEHNRLYWYRQTLGQGPEFLTYFQNEAQLEKSRLLSDRFSAERPKGSFSTLEIQRTEQGDSAMYLCASSLTGANVLTFGAGSRLTVL.

Concerning this clone: One end of the junction does not line up with germline, which may come from a read error. The V and J genes are TRBV18 and TRBJ2-7; 8 nucleotides agree with TRBD1. The V gene's germline CDR1 is KGHSH and CDR2 LQKENI. The CDR3 runs to 14 residues. CDR3 sequence reads: CASSLRDRSSEQYF. The DNA of the CDR3 is TGTGCCAGCTCATTACGGGACAGGTCCTCCGAGCAGTACTTC.

The V and J genes are TRBV7-2 and TRBJ1-1, with no clear D. CDR1 is SGHTA and CDR2 is FQGNSA in the germline V gene. V dropped 7 bases and J dropped 2 bases, with 14 bases sitting between them. This CDR3 region has 14 residues. The CDR3 bases are TGTGCCAGCACCTTCGGGTATCCCAACACTGAAGCTTTCTTT. Translating it yields CASTFGYPNTEAFF.

The rearrangement links TRBV9 to TRBJ2-3; D unresolved. The CDR3 extends over 13 amino acids. Germline V gene data show CDR1 as SGDLS and CDR2 as YYNGEE. V lost 2 bases and J lost 3, with 7 bases in between. For the CDR3, the DNA is TGTGCCAGCAGCGTTTTACGTACAGATACGCAGTATTTT. Translated, it gives CASSVLRTDTQYF.

This clone was counted only a few times. V usage is TRBV30 and J usage is TRBJ2-3, with 7 bases aligning to TRBD2. V gave up 4 bases and J gave up 4 bases; unmatched junction bases: 5. The germline V gene encodes CDR1 GTSNPN and CDR2 SVGIG (reference sequence). CDR3 length: 13 amino acids. This CDR3 reads CAWKRGGADTQYF. CDR3 bases: TGTGCCTGGAAGCGGGGTGGGGCAGATACGCAGTATTTT.

The rearrangement uses TRBV20-1 and TRBJ1-1; D is unresolved. The germline V and J ends were trimmed by 3 bases and 6 bases, with 8 bases remaining between them. Germline V gives CDR1 DFQATT, CDR2 SNEGSKA (reference sequence). The CDR3 is 11 amino acids. The CDR3 nucleotides read TGCAGTGCTAGTGGAGAAGCTGAAGCTTTCTTT. It translates to CSASGEAEAFF.

The chain has TRBV29-1 and TRBJ2-7; D might be TRBD1 or TRBD2, each matching 5 bases. The V gene lost 3 bases and the J gene lost 4 bases, with 10 bases spanning the gap. This CDR3 region has 12 residues. Germline-derived CDR1 and CDR2 are SQVTM and ANQGSEA. The CDR3 protein is CSVEAGGYEQYF. For the CDR3, the DNA is TGCAGCGTTGAGGCTGGGGGTTACGAGCAGTACTTC.

The V call is TRBV30, the J call TRBJ2-4; perhaps D is TRBD1 or TRBD2 (5 bases each). Between the trimmed V and J ends, which lost 1 base and 0 bases, there was a span of 13 bases. Germline values: CDR1 GTSNPN, CDR2 SVGIG (reference sequence). The CDR3 has 16 residues. CDR3 sequence reads: CAWSEPGPLAKNIQYF. The CDR3 nucleotides are TGTGCCTGGAGTGAGCCGGGACCACTAGCCAAAAACATTCAGTACTTC.

This clone was picked up one time. The chain carries TRBV5-4 and TRBJ2-5; a possible D gene is TRBD1 (6 bases). Trimming removed 4 bases at V and 5 bases at J, with 18 bases between. The CDR3 spans 15 residues. Per the germline V gene, CDR1 is SGHNT and CDR2 is YYREEE (reference sequence). CDR3 DNA: TGTGCCAGCAGCGGTGGACAGCTGGTGGGGGAGACCCAGTACTTC. Amino acid sequence: CASSGGQLVGETQYF.

The V gene is TRBV7-2, the J gene TRBJ2-1, with 7 bases aligning to TRBD2. With 5 bases clipped from V and 0 bases from J, the junction kept 16 bases outside the gene matches. This CDR3 region has 19 residues. Germline CDR1 is SGHTA and CDR2 is FQGNSA. The CDR3 here is CASSRPSVAGGSSYNEQFF. In DNA form, the CDR3 reads TGTGCCAGCAGCCGACCTAGTGTAGCGGGTGGGAGCTCCTACAATGAGCAGTTCTTC. Full variable domain (remainder filled in from reference TRBV7-2 and TRBJ2-1): GAGVSQSPSNKVTEKGKDVELRCDPISGHTALYWYRQSLGQGLEFLIYFQGNSAPDKSGLPSDRFSAERTGGSVSTLTIQRTQQEDSAVYLCASSRPSVAGGSSYNEQFFGPGTRLTVL.

The gene calls are TRBV9 and TRBJ1-3, with D maybe TRBD1 (6 bases). This CDR3 is 15 amino acids long. In germline, CDR1 is SGDLS, CDR2 YYNGEE. The germline V and J ends were trimmed by 3 bases and 0 bases, with 10 bases remaining between them. The CDR3 nucleotides are TGTGCCAGCAGCGCGACGGACAGCTCTGGAAACACCATATATTTT. Residues: CASSATDSSGNTIYF.

This clone has just a few counts. The rearrangement links TRBV29-1 to TRBJ2-4; no firm D call. The CDR3 sequence is 13 residues long. Germline CDR1 reads SQVTM; CDR2 reads ANQGSEA. Deletions cut 5 bases from V and 0 bases from J, with 8 bases between. The CDR3 sequence: CSVLLPAKNIQYF. Written as DNA, the CDR3 is TGCAGCGTTTTGCTGCCAGCCAAAAACATTCAGTACTTC.

The chain joins TRBV15 to TRBJ2-1; 11 bases are shared with TRBD2. V lost 5 bases to trimming and J lost 6 bases; unmatched junction nucleotides: 6. Germline V gene data show CDR1 as LNHNV and CDR2 as YYDKDF (reference sequence). The CDR3 is 15 residues long. The CDR3 reads CATSPLAGGPNEQFF. CDR3 in DNA: TGTGCCACCAGCCCATTAGCGGGAGGGCCCAATGAGCAGTTCTTC. Full variable domain (remainder filled in from reference TRBV15 and TRBJ2-1): DAMVIQNPRYQVTQFGKPVTLSCSQTLNHNVMYWYQQKSSQAPKLLFHYYDKDFNNEADTPDNFQSRRPNTSFCFLDIRSPGLGDTAMYLCATSPLAGGPNEQFFGPGTRLTVL.

This clone was seen a handful of times. The chain joins TRBV7-2 to TRBJ1-6, with no clear D. CDR3 length equals 11 residues. The V and J ends lost 1 base and 10 bases respectively, with 2 bases between them. Germline CDR1 is SGHTA and CDR2 is FQGNSA. Here the CDR3 reads CASSLGSPLHF. The CDR3 coding sequence is TGTGCCAGCAGCTTAGGCTCACCCCTCCACTTT. Based on the CDR3 plus reference TRBV7-2 and TRBJ1-6, the full variable domain is GAGVSQSPSNKVTEKGKDVELRCDPISGHTALYWYRQSLGQGLEFLIYFQGNSAPDKSGLPSDRFSAERTGGSVSTLTIQRTQQEDSAVYLCASSLGSPLHFGNGTRLTVT.

The chain joins TRBV10-3 to TRBJ2-1; tentatively, D is TRBD2 (7 bases). V was clipped by 6 bases and J by 4 bases, with 13 bases between them. The CDR3 has 14 residues. Germline CDR1 ENHRY, CDR2 SYGVKD. DNA of the CDR3: TGTGCCATCAGCACCGAGGGGGGGTACAATGAGCAGTTCTTC. Residues: CAISTEGGYNEQFF.

The chain uses TRBV5-1 and TRBJ2-6; TRBD1 matches at 7 bases. Germline V gene lookup returns CDR1 SGHRS and CDR2 YFSETQ. Losses at the gene ends were 4 bases for V and 0 bases for J; bases not matched to a gene: 13. The CDR3 sequence is 19 residues long. Here the CDR3 DNA reads TGCGCCAGCAGCCCGAAACGGGACAGAACTAACTCTGGGGCCAACGTCCTGACTTTC. Amino acids: CASSPKRDRTNSGANVLTF.

Worth noting for this clone: Other nucleotide sequences from this sample produce the same CDR3. This rearrangement joins TRBV25-1 to TRBJ2-7, with TRBD1 as a possible D gene (6 bases). This CDR3 has 12 residues. CDR1 is MGHDK and CDR2 is SYGVNS in the germline V gene. V was clipped by 6 bases and J by 0 bases, with 6 bases between them. CDR3 protein: CASRDSSYEQYF. The CDR3 region has the DNA TGTGCCAGCAGGGACAGCTCCTACGAGCAGTACTTC.

This clone came up a few times. The CDR3 DNA sequence: TGTGCCAGCTCACCATCGGGACAAAACTATGGCTACACCTTC. This translates into CASSPSGQNYGYTF. V is TRBV18 and J is TRBJ1-2, with a tentative D call TRBD1 (6 bases). V lost 2 bases and J lost 2, with 9 bases in between. Germline CDR1 and CDR2: KGHSH and LQKENI. The length of the CDR3 is 14 residues.

The gene calls are TRBV5-1 and TRBJ1-4, with no clear D. The CDR3 contains 16 residues. V shed 4 bases and J shed 0 bases, with 13 bases lying between them. Germline V gene sequence: CDR1 SGHRS, CDR2 YFSETQ. This CDR3 is CASSASGIATNEKLFF. For the CDR3, the DNA is TGCGCCAGCAGCGCCTCAGGAATTGCAACTAATGAAAAACTGTTTTTT.

The V call is TRBV14, the J call TRBJ2-2; TRBD1 aligns across 7 bases. The germline gives CDR1 SGHDN, CDR2 FVKESK. J gave up 9 bases and V 4 bases, and 8 bases lay outside the gene matches. CDR3 length equals 14 residues. CDR3: CASSLWTGSRELFF. The CDR3 nucleotides read TGTGCCAGCAGCCTCTGGACAGGAAGCCGGGAGCTGTTTTTT.

The rearrangement uses TRBV10-3 and TRBJ2-5; TRBD2 is a possible D gene (6 bases). The CDR3 runs to 14 residues. Trimming cost V 0 bases and J 7 bases, with 12 bases left between them. Germline loops: CDR1 ENHRY, CDR2 SYGVKD. As DNA, the CDR3 is TGTGCCATCAGTGAGTCCGACCGGGGGTGGACCCAGTACTTC. Translating it yields CAISESDRGWTQYF.

This clone was detected only once. The V and J genes are TRBV25-1 and TRBJ2-6, with D tentatively TRBD2 (6 bases). The CDR3 has 16 amino acids. The germline V and J ends were trimmed by 4 bases and 2 bases, with 12 bases remaining between them. Germline CDR1 is MGHDK and CDR2 is SYGVNS. The CDR3 here is CASSVGGPTGANVLTF. For the CDR3, the DNA is TGTGCCAGCAGTGTGGGGGGACCGACTGGGGCCAACGTCCTGACTTTC.

This clone was detected a few times. The chain uses TRBV29-1 and TRBJ2-3; D ambiguous. Germline assignment: CDR1 SQVTM and CDR2 ANQGSEA. CDR3 length: 11 amino acids. V lost 6 bases to trimming and J lost 4 bases, with 8 bases between them. The CDR3 sequence is CSVLPADTQYF. CDR3 in DNA: TGCAGCGTCCTCCCGGCAGATACGCAGTATTTT.

The CDR3 loop is CASSLENLFYNEQFF. The CDR3 DNA sequence: TGCGCCAGCAGCTTGGAAAATCTATTTTACAATGAGCAGTTCTTC. The chain employs TRBV5-1 and TRBJ2-1; D is ambiguous. The CDR3 sequence is 15 residues long. CDR1 and CDR2 (germline): SGHRS, YFSETQ. Trimming stripped 0 bases from V and 4 bases from J, with 11 bases between. The complete variable domain, with remaining parts taken from reference TRBV5-1 and TRBJ2-1, reads KAGVTQTPRYLIKTRGQQVTLSCSPISGHRSVSWYQQTPGQGLQFLFEYFSETQRNKGNFPGRFSGRQFSNSRSEMNVSTLELGDSALYLCASSLENLFYNEQFFGPGTRLTVL.